This T cell receptor beta chain was identified in a study of blood T cell repertoires in COVID-19. At the level of the study: Specimens from acute and convalescent COVID-19 originated in the United States, Italy and Spain. Sample material is recorded as cDNA or gDNA derived from T cells, B-cell-depleted T cells, or PBMCs.

J was trimmed by 7 bases and V by 2 bases; bases with no gene match: 10. CDR3 length: 15 amino acids. Germline loops: CDR1 LGHNT, CDR2 FRNRAP. As processed by the authors: Researchers report that nucleated cell counts were estimated from reference gene primer amplification. The table came from immunoSEQ multiplex PCR; TCRdb's copy has only in-frame clones and leaves some out. V, J and clone size are taken as reported in that table, and D and trimming were inferred from the DNA itself. Here the sample spans more than 50,000 clones, around 74% being singletons. This receptor was obtained from a woman at least 80 years old with acute or convalescent COVID-19. This chain connects TRBV12-5 to TRBJ1-2; 7 bases map to TRBD1. Source material: peripheral blood. DNA of the CDR3: TGTGCTAGTGGTTTGACTCCGGGACAGTCAGCTGGCTACACCTTC. As protein: CASGLTPGQSAGYTF.